Shown below are 4 T cell receptor beta chains from a single sample sequenced in a study of blood T cell repertoires in COVID-19. Here immunoSEQ multiplex PCR was the method, and the copy in TCRdb shows in-frame clones only, minus some. The sample includes under 300,000 clones, 75% to 90% of them seen just once. Sequencing was carried out using peripheral blood. The receptors were sampled from a man aged 30 to 39 who had recovered from COVID-19.

This clone was counted once. The chain combines TRBV7-2 with TRBJ2-1, with TRBD2 as a possible D gene (5 bases). Germline V gives CDR1 SGHTA, CDR2 FQGNSA. The CDR3 sequence is 14 residues long. The V end was cut by 5 bases, the J end by 6 bases, with 14 bases between. The CDR3 DNA reads TGTGCCAGCAGCATCTCCTTGGGGAGCAATGAGCAGTTCTTC. It codes for CASSISLGSNEQFF.

The chain links TRBV9 to TRBJ1-5; possible D gene TRBD1, 5 bases. CDR3 length equals 15 residues. V lost 4 bases and J lost 0, with 11 bases in between. Germline CDR1 is SGDLS and CDR2 is YYNGEE. CDR3 sequence (DNA): TGTGCCAGCAGCCCGCGGGGCTATAGCAATCAGCCCCAGCATTTT. Translation gives CASSPRGYSNQPQHF.

V usage is TRBV18 and J usage is TRBJ2-3; 10 bases align to TRBD1. J lost 1 base, V lost 3 bases, and 4 bases had no gene match. The CDR3 contains 16 residues. Germline CDR1 and CDR2: KGHSH and LQKENI. DNA for the CDR3: TGTGCCAGCTCACCGACAGGGGGCGCTGGCACAGATACGCAGTATTTT. Encoded protein: CASSPTGGAGTDTQYF.

The chain combines TRBV21-1 with TRBJ1-2; the table's D call, TRBD1, was not checked against the DNA. TRBV21-1 is given as a pseudogene. This CDR3 has 14 amino acids. The CDR3 sequence: CASSGDKGDYGYTF. CDR3 nucleotides: TGTGCCAGCAGCGGAGACAAGGGGGACTATGGCTACACCTTC.